The clone carrying this T cell receptor (beta chain) was picked up a small number of times. What it binds is not known. This sample is part of a study of human T cells and chemical hapten exposure. Study-wide points: Patch test score was positively correlated with the counts of PT1 expanded TCRs.

The CDR3 covers 15 residues. Germline lookup yields CDR1 DFQATT and CDR2 SNEGSKA (reference sequence). V shed 0 bases, J shed 4 bases, and the junction held 5 bases outside the gene matches. TCRdb used MiXCR to reprocess the RACE reads, holding one entry per CDR3 protein. The sample has tens of thousands of distinct CDR3 sequences, roughly 10% seen once. This sample's time point: pre-sensitization, week 0. Stated treatment: therapeutic diphenylcyclopropenone sensitization with weekly scalp DPC. From whole blood left unfractionated, total RNA was extracted. The source is a woman younger than 45 with alopecia areata. Some clones in this sample may be carry-over from other donors' samples. Sequencing used whole blood, obtained in connection with sensitization to the hapten diphenylcyclopropenone (DPC). The chain uses TRBV20-1 and TRBJ2-1; TRBD1 agrees at 8 bases. The CDR3 DNA reads as TGCAGTGCTAGAGATTTCAGGACAGGGTACAATGAGCAGTTCTTC. It codes for CSARDFRTGYNEQFF.